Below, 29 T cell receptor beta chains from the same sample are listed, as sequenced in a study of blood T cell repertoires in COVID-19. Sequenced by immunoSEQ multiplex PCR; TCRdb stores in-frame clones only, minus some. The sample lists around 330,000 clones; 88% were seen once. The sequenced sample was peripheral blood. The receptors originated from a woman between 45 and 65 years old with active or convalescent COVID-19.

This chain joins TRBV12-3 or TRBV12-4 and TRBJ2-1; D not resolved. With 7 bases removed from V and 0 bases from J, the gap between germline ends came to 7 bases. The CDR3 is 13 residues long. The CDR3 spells CASNTNSYNEQFF. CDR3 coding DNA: TGTGCCAGCAACACTAACTCCTACAATGAGCAGTTCTTC.

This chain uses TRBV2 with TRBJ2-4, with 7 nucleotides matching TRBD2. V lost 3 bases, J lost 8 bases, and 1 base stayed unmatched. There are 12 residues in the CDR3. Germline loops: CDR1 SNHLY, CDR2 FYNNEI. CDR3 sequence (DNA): TGTGCCAGCAGTGATGGGGGGGACATTCAGTACTTC. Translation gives CASSDGGDIQYF.

The CDR3 sequence: CASSLALAGGYGYTF. The CDR3 coding sequence is TGTGCCAGCAGCTTAGCGTTGGCAGGGGGGTATGGCTACACCTTC. V is TRBV7-9 and J is TRBJ1-2, with 7 bases lining up with TRBD1. CDR1 is SEHNR, CDR2 FQNEAQ, per germline (reference sequence). V was clipped by 0 bases and J by 5 bases; unmatched bases: 6. The CDR3 extends over 15 amino acids. Full variable domain (rest looked up from reference TRBV7-9 and TRBJ1-2): DTGVSQNPRHKITKRGQNVTFRCDPISEHNRLYWYRQTLGQGPEFLTYFQNEAQLEKSRLLSDRFSAERPKGSFSTLEIQRTEQGDSAMYLCASSLALAGGYGYTFGSGTRLTVV.

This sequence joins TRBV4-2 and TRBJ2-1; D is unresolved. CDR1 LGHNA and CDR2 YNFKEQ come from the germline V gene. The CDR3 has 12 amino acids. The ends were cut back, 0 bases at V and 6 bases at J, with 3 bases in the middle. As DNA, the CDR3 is TGTGCCAGCAGCCAAGAGAGCAATGAGCAGTTCTTC. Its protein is CASSQESNEQFF.

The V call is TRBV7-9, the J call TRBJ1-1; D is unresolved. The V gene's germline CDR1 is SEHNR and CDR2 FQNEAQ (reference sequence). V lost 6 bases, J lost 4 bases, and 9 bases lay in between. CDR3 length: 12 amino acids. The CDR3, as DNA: TGTGCCAGCAGTTCTCGGGGCACTGAAGCTTTCTTT. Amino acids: CASSSRGTEAFF.

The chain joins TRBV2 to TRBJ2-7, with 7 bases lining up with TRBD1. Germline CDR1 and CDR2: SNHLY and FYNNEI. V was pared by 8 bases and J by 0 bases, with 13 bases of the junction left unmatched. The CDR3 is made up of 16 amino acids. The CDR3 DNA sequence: TGTGCCAGCGCAAACCCCCCGGGACAGTTCTCCTACGAGCAGTACTTC. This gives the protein CASANPPGQFSYEQYF.

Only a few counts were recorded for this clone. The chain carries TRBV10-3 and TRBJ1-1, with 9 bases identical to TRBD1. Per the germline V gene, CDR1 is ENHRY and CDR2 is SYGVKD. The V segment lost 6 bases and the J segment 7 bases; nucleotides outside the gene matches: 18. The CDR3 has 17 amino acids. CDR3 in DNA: TGTGCCATCAGGACAGGGCGAGCAACAGGGGGCTTCAGTGAAGCTTTCTTT. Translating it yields CAIRTGRATGGFSEAFF.

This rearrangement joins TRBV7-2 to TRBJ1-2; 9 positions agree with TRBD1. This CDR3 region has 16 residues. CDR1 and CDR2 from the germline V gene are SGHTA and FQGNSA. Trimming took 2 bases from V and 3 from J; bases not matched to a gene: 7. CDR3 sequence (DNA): TGTGCCAGCAGCTTAAATACAGGGGGCAGGTACTATGGCTACACCTTC. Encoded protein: CASSLNTGGRYYGYTF.

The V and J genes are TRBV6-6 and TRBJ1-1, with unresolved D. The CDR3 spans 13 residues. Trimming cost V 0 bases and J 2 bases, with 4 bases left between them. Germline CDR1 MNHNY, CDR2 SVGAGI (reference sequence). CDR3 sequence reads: CASSYSSNTEAFF. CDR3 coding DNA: TGTGCCAGCAGTTACTCTAGCAACACTGAAGCTTTCTTT.

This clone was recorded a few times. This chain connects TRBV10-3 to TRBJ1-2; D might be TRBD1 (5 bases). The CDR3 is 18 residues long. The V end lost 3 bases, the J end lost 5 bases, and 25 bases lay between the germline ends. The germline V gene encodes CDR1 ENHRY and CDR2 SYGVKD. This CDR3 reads CAISDAGGPDINLYGYTF. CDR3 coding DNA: TGTGCCATCAGTGACGCCGGGGGACCTGATATCAATTTGTATGGCTACACCTTC.

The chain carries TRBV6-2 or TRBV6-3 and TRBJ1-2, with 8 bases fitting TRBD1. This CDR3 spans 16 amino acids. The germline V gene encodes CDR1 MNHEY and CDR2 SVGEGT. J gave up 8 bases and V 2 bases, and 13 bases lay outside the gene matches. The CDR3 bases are TGTGCCAGCAGTTACAGTCGGACAGGGCCCCCACGGGGCTACACCTTC. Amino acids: CASSYSRTGPPRGYTF.

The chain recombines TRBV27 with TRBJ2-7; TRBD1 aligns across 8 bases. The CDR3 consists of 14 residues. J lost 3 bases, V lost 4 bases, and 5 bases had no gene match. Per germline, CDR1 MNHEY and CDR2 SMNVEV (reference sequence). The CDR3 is CASSYRQGNYEQYF. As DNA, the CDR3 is TGTGCCAGCAGTTATCGACAGGGGAACTACGAGCAGTACTTC.

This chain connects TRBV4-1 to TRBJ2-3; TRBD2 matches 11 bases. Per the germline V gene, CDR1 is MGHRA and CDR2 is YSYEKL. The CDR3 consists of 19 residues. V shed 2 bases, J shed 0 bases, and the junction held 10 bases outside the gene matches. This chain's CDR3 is CASSQPTSGGLPSTDTQYF. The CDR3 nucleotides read TGCGCCAGCAGCCAACCTACTAGCGGGGGCCTACCTAGCACAGATACGCAGTATTTT.

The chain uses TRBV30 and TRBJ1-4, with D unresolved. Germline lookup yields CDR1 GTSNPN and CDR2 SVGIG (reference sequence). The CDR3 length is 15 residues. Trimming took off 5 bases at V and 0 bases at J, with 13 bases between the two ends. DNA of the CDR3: TGTGCCTGGTGCGCCTCCTTTTCAACTAATGAAAAACTGTTTTTT. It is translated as CAWCASFSTNEKLFF. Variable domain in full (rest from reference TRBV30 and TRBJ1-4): SQTIHQWPATLVQPVGSPLSLECTVEGTSNPNLYWYRQAAGRGLQLLFYSVGIGQISSEVPQNLSASRPQDRQFILSSKKLLLSDSGFYLCAWCASFSTNEKLFFGSGTQLSVL.

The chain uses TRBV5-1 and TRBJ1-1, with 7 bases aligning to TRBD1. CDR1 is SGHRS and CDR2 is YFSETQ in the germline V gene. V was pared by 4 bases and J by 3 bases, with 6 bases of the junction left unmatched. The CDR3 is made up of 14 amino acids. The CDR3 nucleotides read TGCGCCAGCAGCCAACAGGGGAAACACACTGAAGCTTTCTTT. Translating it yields CASSQQGKHTEAFF.

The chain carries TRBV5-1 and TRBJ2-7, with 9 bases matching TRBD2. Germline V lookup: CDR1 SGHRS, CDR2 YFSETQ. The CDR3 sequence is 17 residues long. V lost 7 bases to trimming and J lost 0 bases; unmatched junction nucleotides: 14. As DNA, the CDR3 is TGCGCCAGCCGCGAATTCGCGGGGGGGCCTAGCTCCTACGAGCAGTACTTC. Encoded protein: CASREFAGGPSSYEQYF.

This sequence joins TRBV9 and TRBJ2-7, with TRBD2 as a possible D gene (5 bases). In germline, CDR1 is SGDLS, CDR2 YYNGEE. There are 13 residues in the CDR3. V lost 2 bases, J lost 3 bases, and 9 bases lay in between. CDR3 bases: TGTGCCAGCAGCGTCTCTGACTACTACGAGCAGTACTTC. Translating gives CASSVSDYYEQYF. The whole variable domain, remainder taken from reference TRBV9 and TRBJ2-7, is DSGVTQTPKHLITATGQRVTLRCSPRSGDLSVYWYQQSLDQGLQFLIQYYNGEERAKGNILERFSAQQFPDLHSELNLSSLELGDSALYFCASSVSDYYEQYFGPGTRLTVT.

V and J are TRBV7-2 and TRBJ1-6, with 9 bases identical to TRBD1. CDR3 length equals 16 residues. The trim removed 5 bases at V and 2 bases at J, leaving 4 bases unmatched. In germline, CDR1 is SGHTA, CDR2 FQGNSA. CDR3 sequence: CASSAGQGTYNSPLHF. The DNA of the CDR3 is TGTGCCAGCAGCGCGGGACAGGGTACCTATAATTCACCCCTCCACTTT.

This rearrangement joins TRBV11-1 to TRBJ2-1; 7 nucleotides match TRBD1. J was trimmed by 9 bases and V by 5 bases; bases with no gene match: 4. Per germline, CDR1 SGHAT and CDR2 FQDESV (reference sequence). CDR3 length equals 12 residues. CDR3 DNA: TGTGCCAGCAGCCCAGGGGGTACTGAGCAGTTCTTC. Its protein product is CASSPGGTEQFF. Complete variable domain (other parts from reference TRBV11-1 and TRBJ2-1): EAEVAQSPRYKITEKSQAVAFWCDPISGHATLYWYRQILGQGPELLVQFQDESVVDDSQLPKDRFSAERLKGVDSTLKIQPAELGDSAMYLCASSPGGTEQFFGPGTRLTVL.

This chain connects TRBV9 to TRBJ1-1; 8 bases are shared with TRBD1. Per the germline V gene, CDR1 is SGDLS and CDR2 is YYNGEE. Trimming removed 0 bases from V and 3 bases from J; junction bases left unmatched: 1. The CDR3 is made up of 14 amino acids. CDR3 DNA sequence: TGTGCCAGCAGCGTAGAGGACAGGGACACTGAAGCTTTCTTT. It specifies CASSVEDRDTEAFF.

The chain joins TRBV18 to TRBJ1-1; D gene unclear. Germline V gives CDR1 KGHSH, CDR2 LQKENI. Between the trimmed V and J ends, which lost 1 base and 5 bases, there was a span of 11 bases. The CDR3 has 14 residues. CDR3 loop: CASSPQGGETEAFF. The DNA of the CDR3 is TGTGCCAGCTCACCACAGGGAGGCGAGACTGAAGCTTTCTTT.

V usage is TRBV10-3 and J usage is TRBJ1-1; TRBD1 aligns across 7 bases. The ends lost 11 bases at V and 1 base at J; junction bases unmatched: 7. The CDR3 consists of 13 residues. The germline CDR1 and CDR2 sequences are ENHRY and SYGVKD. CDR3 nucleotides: TGTGCCCTAAAGGGGGACAGGAACACTGAAGCTTTCTTT. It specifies CALKGDRNTEAFF.

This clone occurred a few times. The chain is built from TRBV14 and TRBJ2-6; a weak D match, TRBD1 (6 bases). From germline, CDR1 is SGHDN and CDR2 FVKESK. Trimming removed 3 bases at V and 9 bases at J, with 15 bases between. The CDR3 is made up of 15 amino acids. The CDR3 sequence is CASSQRQGRDNVLTF. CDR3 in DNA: TGTGCCAGCAGCCAGCGGCAGGGGAGAGACAACGTCCTGACTTTC.

CDR3 loop: CAWSYSTEAFF. In nucleotides, the CDR3 is TGTGCCTGGAGCTATAGCACTGAAGCTTTCTTT. This rearrangement joins TRBV30 to TRBJ1-1; D is unclear. Germline V gene sequence: CDR1 GTSNPN, CDR2 SVGIG (reference sequence). Trimming cost V 3 bases and J 4 bases, with 6 bases left between them. CDR3 length: 11 residues.

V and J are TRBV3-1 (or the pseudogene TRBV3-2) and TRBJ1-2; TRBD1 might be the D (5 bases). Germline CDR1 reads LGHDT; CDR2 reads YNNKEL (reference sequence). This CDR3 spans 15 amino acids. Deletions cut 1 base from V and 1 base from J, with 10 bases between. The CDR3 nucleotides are TGTGCCAGCAGCCAAGGACAGCGGGTTAACTATGGCTACACCTTC. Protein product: CASSQGQRVNYGYTF.

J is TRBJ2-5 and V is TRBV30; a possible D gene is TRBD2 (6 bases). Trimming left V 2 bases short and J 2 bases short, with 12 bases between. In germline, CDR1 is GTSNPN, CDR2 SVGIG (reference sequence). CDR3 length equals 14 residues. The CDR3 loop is CAWSRGAGQETQYF. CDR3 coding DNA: TGTGCCTGGAGTCGCGGGGCGGGTCAAGAGACCCAGTACTTC. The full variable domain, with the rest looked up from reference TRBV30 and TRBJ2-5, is SQTIHQWPATLVQPVGSPLSLECTVEGTSNPNLYWYRQAAGRGLQLLFYSVGIGQISSEVPQNLSASRPQDRQFILSSKKLLLSDSGFYLCAWSRGAGQETQYFGPGTRLLVL.

The CDR3 protein is CASSVGGAAHNEQFF. For the CDR3, the DNA is TGTGCCAGCAGCGTAGGCGGAGCGGCCCACAATGAGCAGTTCTTC. This chain connects TRBV9 to TRBJ2-1; D may be TRBD2 (5 bases). The CDR3 spans 15 residues. Deletions cut 0 bases from V and 5 bases from J, with 12 bases between. The germline V gene encodes CDR1 SGDLS and CDR2 YYNGEE.

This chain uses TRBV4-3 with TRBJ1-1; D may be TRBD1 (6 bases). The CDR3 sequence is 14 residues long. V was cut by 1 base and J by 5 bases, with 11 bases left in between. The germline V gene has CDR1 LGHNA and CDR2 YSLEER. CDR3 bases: TGCGCCAGCAGCCAAGTGGACAGTGGAACTGAAGCTTTCTTT. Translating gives CASSQVDSGTEAFF.

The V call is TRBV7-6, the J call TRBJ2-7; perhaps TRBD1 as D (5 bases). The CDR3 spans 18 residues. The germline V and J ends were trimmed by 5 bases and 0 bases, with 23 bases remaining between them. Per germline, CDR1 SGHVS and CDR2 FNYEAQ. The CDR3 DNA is TGTGCCAGCAGCCAACAACCCCCCAGGGCCGAATACTCCTACGAGCAGTACTTC. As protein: CASSQQPPRAEYSYEQYF.